Described below is a single T cell receptor (beta chain) sequence and its context. Its antigen is as yet unknown. The single heparinised draw taken from each donor contained around 110 mL of blood on average. The CDR3 totals 12 residues. Trimming removed 3 bases at V and 7 bases at J, with 8 bases between. Germline V CDR1 and CDR2: SNHLY, FYNNEI. This sample is drawn from a study of beta chain features in type 1 diabetes. All of the isolated RNA was reverse transcribed, so expressed TCRB transcripts were sequenced. Naive, central memory and regulatory T cell samples averaged approximately 3.8 million reads. The assay was immunoSEQ multiplex PCR, and TCRdb's table has in-frame clones only and misses some. The sample shows 250,000 to 350,000 clones, 15% of them seen only once. Broader study findings: Significant though moderate, a shortening of TCRB CDR3s appeared in all four CD4+ subsets of Type 1 diabetes patients.

The chain joins TRBV2 to TRBJ2-3; D is undetermined. The specimen sequenced was naive CD4+ T cells from blood. The receptor was isolated from a man younger than 35 with type 1 diabetes. The CDR3 bases are TGTGCCAGCAGTGAGATCCCTAATACGCAGTATTTT. It yields the protein CASSEIPNTQYF.